Listed here are 30 T cell receptor beta chains from one sample, sequenced in a study of T cell responses to AZD1222 COVID-19 vaccine. Assay: immunoSEQ multiplex PCR; the TCRdb copy retains only in-frame clones and omits some. The repertoire holds 95,000 to 110,000 clones, with about 90% as singletons. The material sequenced was peripheral blood, taken on day 0 of AZD1222 vaccination. These receptors originate from an adult in good health.

This chain uses TRBV19 with TRBJ1-1; D uncertain. V was trimmed by 1 base and J by 0 bases, leaving 9 bases between them. Germline V CDR1 and CDR2: LNHDA, SQIVND (reference sequence). The CDR3 contains 15 residues. The CDR3 sequence: CASSIVVGVNTEAFF. The DNA of the CDR3 is TGTGCCAGTAGTATAGTTGTAGGAGTGAACACTGAAGCTTTCTTT.

The V and J genes are TRBV6-5 and TRBJ2-1; D remains unclear. Germline CDR1 reads MNHEY; CDR2 reads SVGAGI. With 5 bases removed from V and 5 bases from J, the gap between germline ends came to 13 bases. The CDR3 runs to 14 residues. The CDR3 DNA reads as TGTGCCAGCAGTAACGGGCCGCAGAACAATGAGCAGTTCTTC. This sequence encodes CASSNGPQNNEQFF.

The chain couples TRBV27 to TRBJ2-2; 10 bases agree with TRBD1. Germline V CDR1 and CDR2: MNHEY, SMNVEV (reference sequence). This CDR3 has 15 amino acids. Unmatched junction bases numbered 10, after V lost 7 bases and J lost 8 bases. The CDR3 loop reads CASKHGTGESGELFF. CDR3 nucleotides: TGTGCCAGCAAGCACGGGACAGGGGAGTCGGGGGAGCTGTTTTTT.

This chain's CDR3 is CSAHEWGGTEAFF. DNA of the CDR3: TGCAGCGCCCATGAATGGGGGGGAACTGAAGCTTTCTTT. The chain carries TRBV29-1 and TRBJ1-1, with D maybe TRBD1 (5 bases). The CDR3 covers 13 residues. Germline V gene data show CDR1 as SQVTM and CDR2 as ANQGSEA. Trimming removed 7 bases at V and 5 bases at J, with 17 bases between.

The V call is TRBV6-2 or TRBV6-3, the J call TRBJ2-3, with 9 bases aligning to TRBD1. V shed 2 bases and J 5 bases; nucleotides not matched to a gene: 5. The CDR3 spans 15 residues. Germline assignment: CDR1 MNHEY and CDR2 SVGEGT. The CDR3 nucleotides read TGTGCCAGCAGTTACGAACAGGGGGCTGGAGATACGCAGTATTTT. This sequence encodes CASSYEQGAGDTQYF.

The rearrangement links TRBV7-2 to TRBJ1-6; tentatively, D is TRBD1 (6 bases). The V gene's germline CDR1 is SGHTA and CDR2 FQGNSA. The CDR3 length is 16 residues. Trimming shortened V by 1 base and J by 7 bases, and 14 bases separated the two germline ends. CDR3 sequence reads: CASSLESGAGNSPLHF. Here the CDR3 DNA reads TGTGCCAGCAGCTTAGAGTCAGGGGCAGGGAATTCACCCCTCCACTTT.

The V gene is TRBV3-1 (or the pseudogene TRBV3-2), the J gene TRBJ1-1; tentative D call: TRBD1 (6 bases). The V end lost 1 base, the J end lost 0 bases, and 9 bases lay between the germline ends. The length of the CDR3 is 15 residues. Germline loops: CDR1 LGHDT, CDR2 YNNKEL (reference sequence). The CDR3 DNA reads as TGTGCCAGCAGCCAAGGCAGACAGGTGAACACTGAAGCTTTCTTT. It encodes CASSQGRQVNTEAFF.

The chain links TRBV27 to TRBJ2-1; D is ambiguous. The V end was cut by 3 bases, the J end by 5 bases, with 11 bases between. There are 14 residues in the CDR3. CDR1 is MNHEY and CDR2 is SMNVEV in the germline V gene (reference sequence). The CDR3 sequence is CASSFKNGDNEQFF. CDR3 bases: TGTGCCAGCAGTTTTAAAAATGGGGACAATGAGCAGTTCTTC.

This chain links TRBV28 with TRBJ1-2; D not resolved. With 11 bases removed from V and 5 bases from J, the gap between germline ends came to 15 bases. CDR1 MDHEN and CDR2 SYDVKM come from the germline V gene. There are 12 residues in the CDR3. The CDR3 coding sequence is TGTGCCTATTTAGACACCGGATATGGCTACACCTTC. Amino acid sequence: CAYLDTGYGYTF.

The rearrangement uses TRBV3-1 (or the pseudogene TRBV3-2) and TRBJ2-1; weak D call: TRBD2 (7 bases). Germline loops: CDR1 LGHDT, CDR2 YNNKEL (reference sequence). The CDR3 sequence is 17 residues long. Trimming took off 4 bases at V and 1 base at J, with 17 bases between the two ends. CDR3 in amino acids: CASSPRRGAVSYNEQFF. The CDR3 DNA reads TGTGCCAGCAGCCCCAGACGGGGGGCTGTATCCTACAATGAGCAGTTCTTC.

V usage is TRBV6-2 or TRBV6-3 and J usage is TRBJ2-3, with D tentatively TRBD2 (6 bases). The germline V and J ends were trimmed by 6 bases and 4 bases, with 8 bases remaining between them. The CDR3 covers 12 residues. The V gene's germline CDR1 is MNHEY and CDR2 SVGEGT. Written as DNA, the CDR3 is TGTGCCAGCAGCACTAGCTCAGATACGCAGTATTTT. This sequence encodes CASSTSSDTQYF.

The CDR3 protein is CASSQTGTGNEKLFF. CDR3 coding DNA: TGCGCCAGCAGCCAAACCGGGACAGGGAATGAAAAACTGTTTTTT. The chain carries TRBV4-1 and TRBJ1-4; 9 bases align to TRBD1. Germline V gene sequence: CDR1 MGHRA, CDR2 YSYEKL. This CDR3 contains 15 residues. Germline trimming cut 2 bases from V and 5 bases from J; bases unmatched to any gene: 3.

The chain recombines TRBV7-2 with TRBJ2-7; unclear D gene. The germline V gene has CDR1 SGHTA and CDR2 FQGNSA. V was cut by 0 bases and J by 6 bases, with 6 bases left in between. There are 12 residues in the CDR3. The CDR3 loop is CASSLARIEQYF. Here the CDR3 DNA reads TGTGCCAGCAGCTTAGCCAGAATCGAGCAGTACTTC.

The chain uses TRBV5-1 and TRBJ1-4; TRBD1 matches at 8 bases. Looked up from germline, CDR1 is SGHRS and CDR2 is YFSETQ. With 0 bases clipped from V and 6 bases from J, the junction kept 7 bases outside the gene matches. There are 16 residues in the CDR3. CDR3 nucleotides: TGCGCCAGCAGCTTGGGACGGACAGGGCGTTATGAAAAACTGTTTTTT. Its translation: CASSLGRTGRYEKLFF. Full variable domain (outside the CDR3, taken from reference TRBV5-1 and TRBJ1-4): KAGVTQTPRYLIKTRGQQVTLSCSPISGHRSVSWYQQTPGQGLQFLFEYFSETQRNKGNFPGRFSGRQFSNSRSEMNVSTLELGDSALYLCASSLGRTGRYEKLFFGSGTQLSVL.

This clone is a singleton in its sample. The chain employs TRBV10-2 and TRBJ2-2; 7 bases are shared with TRBD1. This CDR3 spans 14 amino acids. Germline loops: CDR1 WSHSY, CDR2 SAAADI. With 8 bases clipped from V and 1 base from J, the junction kept 4 bases outside the gene matches. This CDR3 is CASGDSVNTGELFF. In DNA, the CDR3 is TGCGCCAGCGGGGACAGCGTGAACACCGGGGAGCTGTTTTTT.

J is TRBJ1-2 and V is TRBV3-1 (or the pseudogene TRBV3-2); 10 nucleotides match TRBD1. V gave up 4 bases and J gave up 8 bases; unmatched junction bases: 13. The V gene's germline CDR1 is LGHDT and CDR2 YNNKEL (reference sequence). The CDR3 loop spans 16 amino acids. The CDR3 DNA reads TGTGCCAGCAGCCCCGGGACAGGGGTTAGGATGAGAGGCTACACCTTC. This encodes CASSPGTGVRMRGYTF.

The chain combines TRBV12-3 or TRBV12-4 with TRBJ2-1; TRBD2 agrees at 12 bases. The CDR3 totals 13 residues. V shed 10 bases and J 7 bases; nucleotides not matched to a gene: 5. The CDR3 coding sequence is TGTGCCACCCTAGCGGGGGGGGATAATGAGCAGTTCTTC. Its protein product is CATLAGGDNEQFF.

The chain recombines TRBV9 with TRBJ2-4; D ambiguous. Between the trimmed V and J ends, which lost 8 bases and 9 bases, there was a span of 18 bases. The CDR3 loop spans 13 amino acids. Germline V gene lookup returns CDR1 SGDLS and CDR2 YYNGEE. This chain's CDR3 is CASGPDAPAIQYF. The CDR3, as DNA: TGTGCCAGTGGGCCGGACGCCCCGGCCATTCAGTACTTC.

CDR3 sequence reads: CASSLTENQPQHF. The DNA of the CDR3 is TGTGCCAGCAGCCTGACAGAAAATCAGCCCCAGCATTTT. The rearrangement joins TRBV6-2 or TRBV6-3 to TRBJ1-5; D is possibly TRBD1 (5 bases). The V gene lost 6 bases and the J gene lost 4 bases, with 10 bases spanning the gap. Germline CDR1 is MNHEY and CDR2 is SVGEGT. This CDR3 is built from 13 residues.

The chain is built from TRBV6-5 and TRBJ1-4; D unresolved. Per germline, CDR1 MNHEY and CDR2 SVGAGI. This CDR3 comprises 14 residues. Trimming removed 6 bases at V and 8 bases at J, with 16 bases between. CDR3 amino acids: CASRPSGRTEKLFF. Here the CDR3 DNA reads TGTGCCAGCAGGCCTAGTGGGCGTACCGAAAAACTGTTTTTT.

The chain uses TRBV3-1 (or the pseudogene TRBV3-2) and TRBJ1-1, with D possibly matching TRBD1 (5 bases). From germline, CDR1 is LGHDT and CDR2 YNNKEL (reference sequence). Trimming took 5 bases from V and 1 from J, leaving 14 bases between them. The CDR3 has 15 amino acids. The CDR3 DNA reads as TGTGCCAGCAGCTTAGAAGGGAGGGGGAACACTGAAGCTTTCTTT. Translated, it gives CASSLEGRGNTEAFF.

The table lists this clone with a few counts. CDR3 in DNA: TGTGCCAGCAGTTTTGAACAGAACCAGCCCCAGCATTTT. This gives the protein CASSFEQNQPQHF. The gene calls are TRBV6-4 and TRBJ1-5; D remains unclear. Germline CDR1 MRHNA, CDR2 SNTAGT. The CDR3 is 13 amino acids. V was cut by 5 bases and J by 7 bases, with 12 bases left in between.

This clone is a singleton in its sample. The J gene is TRBJ2-7, the V gene TRBV7-9; a weak D match, TRBD1 (6 bases). Germline lookup yields CDR1 SEHNR and CDR2 FQNEAQ (reference sequence). This CDR3 has 17 residues. The germline V and J ends were trimmed by 2 bases and 0 bases, with 17 bases remaining between them. DNA for the CDR3: TGTGCCAGCAGCTTACTGGTGGGGGCTACGAGCTCCTACGAGCAGTACTTC. Its protein is CASSLLVGATSSYEQYF.

The V and J genes are TRBV19 and TRBJ2-3; 11 positions agree with TRBD1. Germline V gene sequence: CDR1 LNHDA, CDR2 SQIVND (reference sequence). This CDR3 region has 15 residues. The trim removed 8 bases at V and 5 bases at J, leaving 9 bases unmatched. CDR3 bases: TGTGCCAGTCAAATAGGACAGGGGGCGGGAGATACGCAGTATTTT. It yields the protein CASQIGQGAGDTQYF.

In this sample, this clone turned up once. The chain recombines TRBV3-1 (or the pseudogene TRBV3-2) with TRBJ1-2, with D unclear. Per germline, CDR1 LGHDT and CDR2 YNNKEL (reference sequence). Trimming removed 0 bases from V and 8 bases from J, with 7 bases in between. The CDR3 is 12 amino acids. In DNA form, the CDR3 reads TGTGCCAGCAGCCAAGACTTCATAGGCTACACCTTC. Translation gives CASSQDFIGYTF.

CDR3 residues: CASSGGRGVNEQFF. The DNA for the CDR3 is TGTGCCAGCAGCGGAGGGCGGGGGGTGAATGAGCAGTTCTTC. The chain uses TRBV9 and TRBJ2-1, with 8 bases aligning to TRBD2. Germline values: CDR1 SGDLS, CDR2 YYNGEE. Trimming cost V 3 bases and J 7 bases; bases outside gene matches: 6. CDR3 length: 14 residues.

The chain recombines TRBV19 with TRBJ1-2; 7 bases fit TRBD1. V lost 3 bases to trimming and J lost 3 bases; unmatched junction nucleotides: 4. The CDR3 runs to 14 residues. Looked up from germline, CDR1 is LNHDA and CDR2 is SQIVND (reference sequence). The CDR3 region is CASSIRGPDYGYTF. CDR3 DNA sequence: TGTGCCAGTAGTATTAGGGGGCCAGACTATGGCTACACCTTC. Together with reference TRBV19 and TRBJ1-2, the CDR3 gives the full variable domain: DGGITQSPKYLFRKEGQNVTLSCEQNLNHDAMYWYRQDPGQGLRLIYYSQIVNDFQKGDIAEGYSVSREKKESFPLTVTSAQKNPTAFYLCASSIRGPDYGYTFGSGTRLTVV.

The V gene is TRBV10-2, the J gene TRBJ2-7; weak D call: TRBD1 (6 bases). In germline, CDR1 is WSHSY, CDR2 SAAADI. The CDR3 is 15 amino acids. The V and J ends lost 3 bases and 1 base respectively, with 13 bases between them. The DNA of the CDR3 is TGCGCCAGCAGTGATAGATGGACAGCGTCCTACGAGCAGTACTTC. This gives the protein CASSDRWTASYEQYF.

This clone was seen more than once but under ten times. The CDR3 here is CASEPFEKLFF. The CDR3 DNA follows: TGTGCCAGCGAGCCGTTTGAAAAACTGTTTTTT. The chain carries TRBV21-1 and TRBJ1-4. TRBV21-1 is a pseudogene. The CDR3 spans 11 residues.

The chain couples TRBV7-8 to TRBJ2-5, with no clear D. Germline V gives CDR1 SGHVS, CDR2 FQNEAQ. V was clipped by 4 bases and J by 2 bases, with 17 bases between them. The CDR3 has 16 amino acids. DNA of the CDR3: TGTGCCAGCAGCTATCTCGGGCAGGACGGGCAAGAGACCCAGTACTTC. Protein product: CASSYLGQDGQETQYF. Full variable domain (outside the CDR3, taken from reference TRBV7-8 and TRBJ2-5): GAGVSQSPRYKVAKRGQDVALRCDPISGHVSLFWYQQALGQGPEFLTYFQNEAQLDKSGLPSDRFFAERPEGSVSTLKIQRTQQEDSAVYLCASSYLGQDGQETQYFGPGTRLLVL.